The clone carrying this T cell receptor beta chain was detected many times. Antigen: not known. Methods used by the authors: CDR3 was compared across clinicopathological groups, and the resulting differences were used to build a distant-metastasis classifier for papillary thyroid cancer. TCRdb re-called the PCR reads through MiXCR. TCRdb, not the original authors, processed these V and J calls. Among thousands of clones, about a quarter were seen once, and the ten largest hold around 14%. The record originates from a study of metastatic and nonmetastatic thyroid tumors. As for the study in general: Comparison of repertoires was carried out across blood and tumor or nodule tissue from malignant and benign thyroid patients. Study-level findings and limits: Malignant thyroid tumors reportedly exceeded benign nodules significantly in TCR beta diversity, with the difference appearing in blood and tumor.

No patient received treatment before thyroid surgery. V lost 3 bases and J lost 4; bases outside the gene matches: 10. The V gene's germline CDR1 is GTSNPN and CDR2 SVGIG (reference sequence). CDR3 size: 18 residues. The sequenced material came from adjacent normal tissue. The J gene is TRBJ1-6, the V gene TRBV30; 12 positions agree with TRBD1. This clonotype originated in a female donor with papillary thyroid cancer or a benign thyroid nodule (not recorded which). Some clones in this sample may be carry-over from other donors' samples. Here the CDR3 reads CAWRPGTGGAGYNSPLHF. The CDR3, as DNA: TGTGCCTGGAGACCCGGGACAGGGGGCGCCGGATATAATTCACCCCTCCACTTT.